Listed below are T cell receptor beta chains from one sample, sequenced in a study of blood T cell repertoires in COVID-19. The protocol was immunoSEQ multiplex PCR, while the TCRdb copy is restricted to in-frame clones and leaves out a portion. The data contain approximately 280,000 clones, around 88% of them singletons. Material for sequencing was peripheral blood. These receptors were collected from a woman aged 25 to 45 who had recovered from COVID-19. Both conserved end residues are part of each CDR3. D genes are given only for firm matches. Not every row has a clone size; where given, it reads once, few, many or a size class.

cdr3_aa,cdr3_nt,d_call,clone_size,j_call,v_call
CASSSSGASTDTQYF,TGTGCCAGCAGTTCTAGCGGCGCTAGCACAGATACGCAGTATTTT,TRBD2,-,TRBJ2-3,TRBV11-2
CASSLDNGADGELFF,TGTGCCAGCAGCTTAGACAACGGAGCGGACGGGGAGCTGTTTTTT,-,-,TRBJ2-2,TRBV7-8
CASSKAPGLLMRGYTF,TGTGCCAGCAGCAAAGCGCCGGGGTTACTGATGAGAGGCTACACCTTC,-,-,TRBJ1-2,TRBV21-1
CASNLRQETQYF,TGTGCCAGCAACCTACGGCAAGAGACCCAGTACTTC,-,-,TRBJ2-5,TRBV7-9
CGSGVYNEQFF,TGTGGGTCGGGGGTATACAATGAGCAGTTCTTC,-,-,TRBJ2-1,TRBV28
CASSRDYNEQFF,TGTGCCAGCAGCAGGGATTACAATGAGCAGTTCTTC,-,-,TRBJ2-1,TRBV2
CASSLVGQVGGPDYGYTF,TGTGCCAGCAGCTTAGTAGGGCAGGTCGGAGGTCCCGACTATGGCTACACCTTC,-,-,TRBJ1-2,TRBV11-2
CASSLTGTSGSTDTQYF,TGCGCCAGCAGCTTGACGGGGACTAGCGGGAGCACAGATACGCAGTATTTT,TRBD2,-,TRBJ2-3,TRBV5-1
CAWSVDGNLVEQYF,TGTGCCTGGAGTGTAGATGGCAATTTGGTCGAGCAGTACTTC,-,-,TRBJ2-7,TRBV30
CASGLRPGQDTGELFF,TGTGCTAGTGGTTTGCGACCGGGACAGGACACCGGGGAGCTGTTTTTT,TRBD1,-,TRBJ2-2,TRBV12-5
CASSQVTDMQYF,TGTGCCAGCAGCCAGGTAACGGACATGCAGTACTTC,-,-,TRBJ2-5,TRBV5-6
CASSPNVGLAGEEQYF,TGTGCCAGCAGCCCGAACGTCGGACTAGCGGGAGAAGAGCAGTACTTC,TRBD2,-,TRBJ2-7,TRBV7-8
CAISPGQGSQPQHF,TGTGCCATCAGTCCGGGACAGGGGAGTCAGCCCCAGCATTTT,TRBD1,-,TRBJ1-5,TRBV10-3
CASSGQGGRGADTQYF,TGTGCCAGCAGCGGTCAGGGCGGGAGAGGGGCAGATACGCAGTATTTT,TRBD2,-,TRBJ2-3,TRBV9
CASSHRAAEGYF,TGTGCCAGCAGCCATCGCGCGGCAGAGGGGTACTTC,-,-,TRBJ2-7,TRBV6-2/TRBV6-3
CASSQESATSRAYYGYTF,TGCGCCAGCAGCCAAGAGAGCGCTACATCCAGGGCTTACTATGGCTACACCTTC,-,-,TRBJ1-2,TRBV4-1
CASSYRQGREKLFF,TGTGCCAGCAGTTACCGCCAGGGGCGTGAAAAACTGTTTTTT,-,-,TRBJ1-4,TRBV6-5
CASSQVQGPHYEQYF,TGCGCCAGCAGCCAAGTGCAGGGCCCGCACTACGAGCAGTACTTC,-,-,TRBJ2-7,TRBV4-3
CASSQRLQVTNEKLFF,TGCGCCAGCAGCCAACGCCTACAGGTGACTAATGAAAAACTGTTTTTT,-,-,TRBJ1-4,TRBV4-1
CASSLVVDTGELFF,TGCGCCAGCAGCTTGGTTGTCGACACCGGGGAGCTGTTTTTT,-,-,TRBJ2-2,TRBV5-1
CASSGRTGKAGELFF,TGCGCCAGCAGCGGAAGGACAGGGAAGGCCGGGGAGCTGTTTTTT,TRBD1,-,TRBJ2-2,TRBV5-1
CASSSRSSNQPQHF,TGTGCCAGCAGTTCCCGTTCTAGCAATCAGCCCCAGCATTTT,-,-,TRBJ1-5,TRBV6-5
CASTGQGNTGELFF,TGTGCCAGTACTGGCCAGGGAAACACCGGGGAGCTGTTTTTT,-,-,TRBJ2-2,TRBV19
CASAGDRDSNEQFF,TGTGCCAGCGCGGGGGACAGGGATTCCAATGAGCAGTTCTTC,TRBD1,-,TRBJ2-1,TRBV3-1/TRBV3-2
CASSQVTGASSYEQYF,TGTGCCAGCAGCCAGGTAACAGGGGCGTCCTCCTACGAGCAGTACTTC,TRBD1,-,TRBJ2-7,TRBV5-6
CATSRDITVETQYF,TGTGCCACCAGCAGAGATATAACAGTAGAGACCCAGTACTTC,-,-,TRBJ2-5,TRBV15
CASSVVSGDSSGYTF,TGTGCCAGCAGCGTAGTATCCGGGGATTCAAGTGGCTACACCTTC,-,-,TRBJ1-2,TRBV9
CASTPWADRYGYTF,TGTGCCAGTACCCCCTGGGCAGATCGGTATGGCTACACCTTC,-,-,TRBJ1-2,TRBV19
CASAGQGRYEQYF,TGTGCCAGCGCCGGACAGGGGCGCTACGAGCAGTACTTC,TRBD1,-,TRBJ2-7,TRBV27
CASSLTRGRANVLTF,TGCGCCAGCAGCTTGACTCGAGGCCGGGCCAACGTCCTGACTTTC,-,-,TRBJ2-6,TRBV5-1
CASSLTVDSSYEQYF,TGTGCCAGCAGCTTGACAGTAGATAGCTCCTACGAGCAGTACTTC,-,-,TRBJ2-7,TRBV7-2
CASRTVYNSPLHF,TGTGCCAGCAGGACAGTATATAATTCACCCCTCCACTTT,-,-,TRBJ1-6,TRBV6-5
CAWSVPPPGGPTYEQYF,TGTGCCTGGAGTGTACCTCCCCCCGGGGGGCCTACCTACGAGCAGTACTTC,-,-,TRBJ2-7,TRBV30
CASRLAGGQKETQYF,TGTGCCAGCCGACTAGCGGGAGGGCAAAAAGAGACCCAGTACTTC,TRBD2,-,TRBJ2-5,TRBV5-4
CASRLAGTNTGELFF,TGTGCCAGTAGGCTAGCCGGGACTAACACCGGGGAGCTGTTTTTT,-,-,TRBJ2-2,TRBV19
CASSYAGTGLNYGYTF,TGCGCCAGCAGCTACGCGGGGACAGGTTTAAACTATGGCTACACCTTC,TRBD1,-,TRBJ1-2,TRBV5-1
CASRPIGLAGSPNEQFF,TGTGCCAGCAGACCGATCGGACTAGCGGGATCCCCCAATGAGCAGTTCTTC,TRBD2,-,TRBJ2-1,TRBV27
CASSPLDNNYGYTF,TGTGCCAGCTCACCACTCGACAACAACTATGGCTACACCTTC,-,-,TRBJ1-2,TRBV18
CASSQTQTKGAYGYTF,TGCGCCAGCAGTCAAACACAAACTAAGGGGGCCTATGGCTACACCTTC,TRBD1,-,TRBJ1-2,TRBV23-1
CASSQGTAPWPQHF,TGTGCCAGCAGCCAAGGGACTGCCCCCTGGCCCCAGCATTTT,-,-,TRBJ1-5,TRBV3-1/TRBV3-2
CASSSQAGLAGGGEQFF,TGCGCCAGCAGCTCCCAGGCCGGGCTAGCGGGAGGGGGTGAGCAGTTCTTC,TRBD2,-,TRBJ2-1,TRBV5-1
CASSLTSGRAIGELFF,TGCGCCAGCAGCTTGACTAGCGGGAGGGCCATCGGGGAGCTGTTTTTT,TRBD2,-,TRBJ2-2,TRBV5-1
CSAAGTDTQYF,TGCAGTGCAGCGGGCACAGATACGCAGTATTTT,-,-,TRBJ2-3,TRBV20-1
CASSYPGGGYTF,TGTGCCAGCAGTTACCCTGGGGGGGGCTACACCTTC,-,-,TRBJ1-2,TRBV6-6
CASSPLGTRASYEQYF,TGTGCCAGCTCACCACTTGGGACACGGGCTTCGTACGAGCAGTACTTC,-,-,TRBJ2-7,TRBV18
CASSRGGYAFF,TGTGCCAGCAGCAGGGGAGGGTATGCTTTCTTT,-,-,TRBJ1-1,TRBV3-1/TRBV3-2
CASSFTLAGGGIQETQYF,TGTGCCAGCAGCTTTACCCTAGCGGGGGGCGGTATCCAAGAGACCCAGTACTTC,TRBD2,-,TRBJ2-5,TRBV7-9
CASSGGTGGGNTGELFF,TGTGCCAGCAGCGGAGGCACTGGCGGGGGCAACACCGGGGAGCTGTTTTTT,-,-,TRBJ2-2,TRBV4-2
CASSSGLGDEQYF,TGTGCCAGCAGCTCGGGACTGGGCGACGAGCAGTACTTC,-,-,TRBJ2-7,TRBV5-4
CASDYGGLNEKLFF,TGTGCCAGTGATTACGGCGGACTTAATGAAAAACTGTTTTTT,-,once,TRBJ1-4,TRBV19
CASSLGGGNQPQHF,TGTGCCAGCAGCTTGGGAGGCGGCAATCAGCCCCAGCATTTT,-,few,TRBJ1-5,TRBV5-4